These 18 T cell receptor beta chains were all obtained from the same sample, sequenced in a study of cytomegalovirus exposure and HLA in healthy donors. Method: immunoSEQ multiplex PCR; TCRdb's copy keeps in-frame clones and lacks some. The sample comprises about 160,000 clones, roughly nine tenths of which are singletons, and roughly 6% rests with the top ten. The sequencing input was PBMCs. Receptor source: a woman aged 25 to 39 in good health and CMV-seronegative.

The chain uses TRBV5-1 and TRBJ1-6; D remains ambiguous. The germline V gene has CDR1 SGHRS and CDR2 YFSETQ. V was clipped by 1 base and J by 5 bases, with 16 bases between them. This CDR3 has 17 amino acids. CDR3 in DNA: TGCGCCAGCAGCTTGAGTAACAGCCGAAATAATAATTCACCCCTCCACTTT. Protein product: CASSLSNSRNNNSPLHF.

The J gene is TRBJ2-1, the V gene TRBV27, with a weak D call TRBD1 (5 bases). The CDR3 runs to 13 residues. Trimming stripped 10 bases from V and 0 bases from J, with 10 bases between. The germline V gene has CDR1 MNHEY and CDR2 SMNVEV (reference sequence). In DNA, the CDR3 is TGTGCCACCCACAGGAGCTCCTACAATGAGCAGTTCTTC. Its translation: CATHRSSYNEQFF.

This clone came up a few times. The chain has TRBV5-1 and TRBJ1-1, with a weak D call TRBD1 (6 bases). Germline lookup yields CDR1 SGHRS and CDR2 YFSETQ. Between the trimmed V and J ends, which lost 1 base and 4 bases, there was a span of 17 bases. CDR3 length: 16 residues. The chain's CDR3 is CASSLSTRGYSTEAFF. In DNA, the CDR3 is TGCGCCAGCAGCTTGTCGACCAGGGGATACAGCACTGAAGCTTTCTTT.

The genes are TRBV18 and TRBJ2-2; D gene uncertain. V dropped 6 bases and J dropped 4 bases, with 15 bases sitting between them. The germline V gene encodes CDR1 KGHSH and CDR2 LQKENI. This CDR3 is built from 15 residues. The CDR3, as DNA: TGTGCCAGCTCCCTTAAGGCTCGGAGCACCGGGGAGCTGTTTTTT. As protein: CASSLKARSTGELFF.

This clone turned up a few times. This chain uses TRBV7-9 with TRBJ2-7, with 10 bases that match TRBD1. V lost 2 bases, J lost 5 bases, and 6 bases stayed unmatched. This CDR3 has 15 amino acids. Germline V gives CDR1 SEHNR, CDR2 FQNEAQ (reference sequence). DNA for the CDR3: TGTGCCAGCAGCTTATCGGGACAGGGGACCGACGAGCAGTACTTC. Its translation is CASSLSGQGTDEQYF.

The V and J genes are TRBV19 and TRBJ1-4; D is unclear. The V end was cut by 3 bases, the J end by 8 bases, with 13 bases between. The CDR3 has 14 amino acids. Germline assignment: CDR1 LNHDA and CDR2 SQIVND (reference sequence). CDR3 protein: CASSISGMDEKLFF. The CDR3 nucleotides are TGTGCCAGTAGTATTTCGGGGATGGACGAAAAACTGTTTTTT.

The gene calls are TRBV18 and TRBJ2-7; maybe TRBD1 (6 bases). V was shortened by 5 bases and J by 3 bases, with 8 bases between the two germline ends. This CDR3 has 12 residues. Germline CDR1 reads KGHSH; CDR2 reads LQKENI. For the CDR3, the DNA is TGTGCCAGCTCAAGGGACAACTACGAGCAGTACTTC. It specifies CASSRDNYEQYF.

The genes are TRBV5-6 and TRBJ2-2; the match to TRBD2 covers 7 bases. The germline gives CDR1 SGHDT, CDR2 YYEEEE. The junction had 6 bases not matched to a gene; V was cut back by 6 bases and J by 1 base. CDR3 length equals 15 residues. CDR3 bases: TGTGCCAGCACGTCCCTAGCGGAGAACACCGGGGAGCTGTTTTTT. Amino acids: CASTSLAENTGELFF. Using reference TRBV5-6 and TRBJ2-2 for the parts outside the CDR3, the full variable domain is DAGVTQSPTHLIKTRGQQVTLRCSPKSGHDTVSWYQQALGQGPQFIFQYYEEEERQRGNFPDRFSGHQFPNYSSELNVNALLLGDSALYLCASTSLAENTGELFFGEGSRLTVL.

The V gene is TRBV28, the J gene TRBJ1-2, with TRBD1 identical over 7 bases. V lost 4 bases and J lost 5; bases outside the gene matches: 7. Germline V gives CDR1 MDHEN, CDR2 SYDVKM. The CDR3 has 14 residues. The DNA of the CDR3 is TGTGCCAGCAGTTCCCGCGACAGGGTTTATGGCTACACCTTC. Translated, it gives CASSSRDRVYGYTF.

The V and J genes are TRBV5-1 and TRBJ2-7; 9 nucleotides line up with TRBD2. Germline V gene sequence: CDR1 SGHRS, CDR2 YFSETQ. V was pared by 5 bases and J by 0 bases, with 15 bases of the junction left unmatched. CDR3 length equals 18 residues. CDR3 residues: CASSLSPVLAGSSYEQYF. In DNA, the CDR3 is TGCGCCAGCAGTTTATCGCCGGTTCTAGCGGGATCCTCCTACGAGCAGTACTTC.

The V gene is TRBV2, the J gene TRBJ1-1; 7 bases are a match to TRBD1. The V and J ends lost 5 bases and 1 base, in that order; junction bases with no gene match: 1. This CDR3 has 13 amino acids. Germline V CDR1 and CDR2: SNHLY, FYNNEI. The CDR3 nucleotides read TGTGCCAGCAGTCGACAGGGGAACACTGAAGCTTTCTTT. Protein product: CASSRQGNTEAFF.

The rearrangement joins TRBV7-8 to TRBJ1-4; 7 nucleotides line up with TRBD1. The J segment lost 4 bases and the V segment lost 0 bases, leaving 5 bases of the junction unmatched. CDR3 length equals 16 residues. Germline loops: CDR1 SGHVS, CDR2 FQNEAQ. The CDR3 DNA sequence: TGTGCCAGCAGCTTAGCCGGGACAGCGGTTAATGAAAAACTGTTTTTT. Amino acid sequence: CASSLAGTAVNEKLFF.

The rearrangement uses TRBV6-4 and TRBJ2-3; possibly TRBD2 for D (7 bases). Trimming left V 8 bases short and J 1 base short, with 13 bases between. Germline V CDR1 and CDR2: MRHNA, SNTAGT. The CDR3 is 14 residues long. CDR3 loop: CASGEGGGTDTQYF. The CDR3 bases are TGTGCCAGCGGGGAGGGGGGTGGCACAGATACGCAGTATTTT.

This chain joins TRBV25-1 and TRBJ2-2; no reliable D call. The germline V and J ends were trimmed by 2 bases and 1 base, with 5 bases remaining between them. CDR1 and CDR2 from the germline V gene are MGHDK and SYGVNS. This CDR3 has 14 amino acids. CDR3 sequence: CASSEPVNTGELFF. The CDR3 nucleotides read TGTGCCAGCAGTGAACCGGTGAACACCGGGGAGCTGTTTTTT. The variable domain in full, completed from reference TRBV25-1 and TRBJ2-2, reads EADIYQTPRYLVIGTGKKITLECSQTMGHDKMYWYQQDPGMELHLIHYSYGVNSTEKGDLSSESTVSRIRTEHFPLTLESARPSHTSQYLCASSEPVNTGELFFGEGSRLTVL.

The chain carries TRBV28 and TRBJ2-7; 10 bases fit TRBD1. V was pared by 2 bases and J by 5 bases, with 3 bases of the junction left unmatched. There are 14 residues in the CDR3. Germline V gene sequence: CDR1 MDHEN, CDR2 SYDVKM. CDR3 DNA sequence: TGTGCCAGCAGTTTACGGACAGGGGGTCACGAGCAGTACTTC. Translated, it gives CASSLRTGGHEQYF.

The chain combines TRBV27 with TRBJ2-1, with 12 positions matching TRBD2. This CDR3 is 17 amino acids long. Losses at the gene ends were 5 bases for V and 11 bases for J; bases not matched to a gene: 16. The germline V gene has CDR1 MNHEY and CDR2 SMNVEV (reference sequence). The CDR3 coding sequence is TGTGCCAGCAGTCCGATAGGACTAGCGGGGCGCTATGTGAAGCAGTTCTTC. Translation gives CASSPIGLAGRYVKQFF.

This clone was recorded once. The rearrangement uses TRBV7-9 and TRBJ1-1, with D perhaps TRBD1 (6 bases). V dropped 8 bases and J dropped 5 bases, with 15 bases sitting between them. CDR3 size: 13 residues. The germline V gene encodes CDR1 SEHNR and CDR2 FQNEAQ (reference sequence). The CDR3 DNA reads TGTGCCAGCGAAAAGGGGGTGGGGACTGAAGCTTTCTTT. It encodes CASEKGVGTEAFF. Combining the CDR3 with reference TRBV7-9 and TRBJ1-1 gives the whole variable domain DTGVSQNPRHKITKRGQNVTFRCDPISEHNRLYWYRQTLGQGPEFLTYFQNEAQLEKSRLLSDRFSAERPKGSFSTLEIQRTEQGDSAMYLCASEKGVGTEAFFGQGTRLTVV.

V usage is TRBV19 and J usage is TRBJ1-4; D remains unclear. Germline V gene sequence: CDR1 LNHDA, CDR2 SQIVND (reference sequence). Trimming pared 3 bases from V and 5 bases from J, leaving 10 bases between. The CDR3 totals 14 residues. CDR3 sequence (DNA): TGTGCCAGTAGTATTTCACCGACGAATGAAAAACTGTTTTTT. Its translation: CASSISPTNEKLFF. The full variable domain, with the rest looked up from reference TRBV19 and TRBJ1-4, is DGGITQSPKYLFRKEGQNVTLSCEQNLNHDAMYWYRQDPGQGLRLIYYSQIVNDFQKGDIAEGYSVSREKKESFPLTVTSAQKNPTAFYLCASSISPTNEKLFFGSGTQLSVL.